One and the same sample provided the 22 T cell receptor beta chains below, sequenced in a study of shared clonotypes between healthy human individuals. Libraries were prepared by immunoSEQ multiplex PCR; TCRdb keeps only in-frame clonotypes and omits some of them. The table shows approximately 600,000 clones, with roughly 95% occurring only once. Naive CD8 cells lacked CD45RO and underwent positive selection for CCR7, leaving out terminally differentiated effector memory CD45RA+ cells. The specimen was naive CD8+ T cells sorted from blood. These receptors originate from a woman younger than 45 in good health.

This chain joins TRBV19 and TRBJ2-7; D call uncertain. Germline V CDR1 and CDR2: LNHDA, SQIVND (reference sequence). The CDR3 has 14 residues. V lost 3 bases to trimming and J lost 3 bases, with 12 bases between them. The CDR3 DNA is TGTGCCAGTAGTATTATGGGTTATCGCTACGAGCAGTACTTC. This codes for CASSIMGYRYEQYF.

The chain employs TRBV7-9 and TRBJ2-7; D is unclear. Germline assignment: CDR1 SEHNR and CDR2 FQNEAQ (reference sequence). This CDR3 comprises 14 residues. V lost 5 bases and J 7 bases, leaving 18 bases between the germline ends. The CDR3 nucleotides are TGTGCCAGCAGCCAAAGATCCGTTGTTGGGGAGCAGTACTTC. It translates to CASSQRSVVGEQYF. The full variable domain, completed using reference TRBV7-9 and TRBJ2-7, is DTGVSQNPRHKITKRGQNVTFRCDPISEHNRLYWYRQTLGQGPEFLTYFQNEAQLEKSRLLSDRFSAERPKGSFSTLEIQRTEQGDSAMYLCASSQRSVVGEQYFGPGTRLTVT.

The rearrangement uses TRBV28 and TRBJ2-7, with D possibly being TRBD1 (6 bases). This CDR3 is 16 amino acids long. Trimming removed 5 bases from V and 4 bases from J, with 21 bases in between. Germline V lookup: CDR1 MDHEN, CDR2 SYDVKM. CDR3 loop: CASSAMTGVGQYEQYF. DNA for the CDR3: TGTGCCAGCAGTGCCATGACAGGAGTCGGGCAATACGAGCAGTACTTC.

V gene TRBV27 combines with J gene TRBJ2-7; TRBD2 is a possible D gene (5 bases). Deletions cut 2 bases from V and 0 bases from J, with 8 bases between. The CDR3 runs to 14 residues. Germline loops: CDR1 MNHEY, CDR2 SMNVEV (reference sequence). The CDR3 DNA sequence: TGTGCCAGCAGTTTACTAAGCGGCTCCTACGAGCAGTACTTC. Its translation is CASSLLSGSYEQYF.

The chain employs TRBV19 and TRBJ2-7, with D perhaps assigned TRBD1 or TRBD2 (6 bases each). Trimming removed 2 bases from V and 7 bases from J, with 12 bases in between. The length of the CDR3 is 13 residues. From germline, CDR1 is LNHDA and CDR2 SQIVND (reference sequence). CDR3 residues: CASSIRGAAEQYF. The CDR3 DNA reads TGTGCCAGTAGTATAAGGGGGGCTGCTGAGCAGTACTTC.

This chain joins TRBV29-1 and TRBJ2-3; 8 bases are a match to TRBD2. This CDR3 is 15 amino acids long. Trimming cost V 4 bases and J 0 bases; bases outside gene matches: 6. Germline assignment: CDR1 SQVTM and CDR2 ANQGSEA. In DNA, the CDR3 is TGCAGCGTTGCCATGCGGGGGGCGAGCACAGATACGCAGTATTTT. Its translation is CSVAMRGASTDTQYF.

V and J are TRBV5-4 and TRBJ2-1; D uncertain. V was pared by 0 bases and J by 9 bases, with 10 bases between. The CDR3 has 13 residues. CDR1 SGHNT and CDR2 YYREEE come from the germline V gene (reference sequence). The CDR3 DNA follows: TGTGCCAGCAGCTTGGGCCTTAGCCCTGAGCAGTTCTTC. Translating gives CASSLGLSPEQFF.

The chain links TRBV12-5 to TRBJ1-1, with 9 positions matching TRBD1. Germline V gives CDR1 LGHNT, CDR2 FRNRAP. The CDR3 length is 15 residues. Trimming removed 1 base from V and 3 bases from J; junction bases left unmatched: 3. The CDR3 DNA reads TGTGCTAGTGGTTTGGACCGGGACAGGGACACTGAAGCTTTCTTT. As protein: CASGLDRDRDTEAFF.

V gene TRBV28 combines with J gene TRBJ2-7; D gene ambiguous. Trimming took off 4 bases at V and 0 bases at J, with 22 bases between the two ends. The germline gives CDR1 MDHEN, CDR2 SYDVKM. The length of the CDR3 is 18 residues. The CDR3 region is CASSWSNSPLRSSYEQYF. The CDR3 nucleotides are TGTGCCAGCAGTTGGTCGAACTCCCCATTGCGCTCCTCCTACGAGCAGTACTTC.

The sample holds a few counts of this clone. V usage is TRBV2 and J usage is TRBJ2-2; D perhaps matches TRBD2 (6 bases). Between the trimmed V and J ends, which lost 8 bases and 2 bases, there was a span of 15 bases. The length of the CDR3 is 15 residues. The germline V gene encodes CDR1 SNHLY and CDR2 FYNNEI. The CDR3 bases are TGTGCCAGCTCGAGGCTTACTAGCAACACCGGGGAGCTGTTTTTT. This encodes CASSRLTSNTGELFF.

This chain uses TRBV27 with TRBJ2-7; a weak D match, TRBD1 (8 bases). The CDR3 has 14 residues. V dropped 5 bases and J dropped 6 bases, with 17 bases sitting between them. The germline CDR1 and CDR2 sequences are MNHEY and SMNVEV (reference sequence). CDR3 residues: CASSSGTGTGEQYF. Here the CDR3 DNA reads TGTGCCAGCAGTAGCGGGACAGGTACGGGCGAGCAGTACTTC.

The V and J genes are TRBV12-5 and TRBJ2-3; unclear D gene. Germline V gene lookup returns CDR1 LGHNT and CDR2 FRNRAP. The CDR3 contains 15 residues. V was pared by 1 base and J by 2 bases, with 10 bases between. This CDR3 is CASGLGVRVTDTQYF. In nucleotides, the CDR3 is TGTGCTAGTGGTTTGGGGGTCCGGGTCACAGATACGCAGTATTTT.

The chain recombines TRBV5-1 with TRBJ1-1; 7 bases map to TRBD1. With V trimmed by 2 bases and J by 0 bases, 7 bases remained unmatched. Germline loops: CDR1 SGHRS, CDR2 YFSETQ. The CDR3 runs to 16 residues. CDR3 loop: CASSFDRVEMNTEAFF. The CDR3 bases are TGCGCCAGCAGCTTTGACAGGGTCGAAATGAACACTGAAGCTTTCTTT.

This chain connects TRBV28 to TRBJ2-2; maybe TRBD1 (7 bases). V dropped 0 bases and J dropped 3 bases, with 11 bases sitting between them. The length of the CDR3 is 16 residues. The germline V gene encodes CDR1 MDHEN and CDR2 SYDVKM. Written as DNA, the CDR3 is TGTGCCAGCAGTTTATGGGAGGGGACAGACACCGGGGAGCTGTTTTTT. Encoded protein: CASSLWEGTDTGELFF.

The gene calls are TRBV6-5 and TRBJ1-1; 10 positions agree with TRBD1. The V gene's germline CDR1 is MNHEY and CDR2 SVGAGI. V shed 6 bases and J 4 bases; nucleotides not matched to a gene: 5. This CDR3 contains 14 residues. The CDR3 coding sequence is TGTGCCAGCAGGTGGGGACAGGGGCGCACTGAAGCTTTCTTT. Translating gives CASRWGQGRTEAFF.

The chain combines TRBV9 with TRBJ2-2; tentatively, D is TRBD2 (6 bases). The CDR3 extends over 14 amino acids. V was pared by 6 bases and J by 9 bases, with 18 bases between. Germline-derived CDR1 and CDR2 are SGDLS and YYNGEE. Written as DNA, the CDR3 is TGTGCCAGCAATTCAGGGACTGACGGGTGGGAGCTGTTTTTT. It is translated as CASNSGTDGWELFF.

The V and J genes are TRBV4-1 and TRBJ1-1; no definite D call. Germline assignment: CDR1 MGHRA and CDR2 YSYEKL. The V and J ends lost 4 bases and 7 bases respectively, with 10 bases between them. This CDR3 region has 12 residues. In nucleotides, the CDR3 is TGCGCCAGCAGCCCCCGCGGAGGTGAAGCTTTCTTT. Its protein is CASSPRGGEAFF.

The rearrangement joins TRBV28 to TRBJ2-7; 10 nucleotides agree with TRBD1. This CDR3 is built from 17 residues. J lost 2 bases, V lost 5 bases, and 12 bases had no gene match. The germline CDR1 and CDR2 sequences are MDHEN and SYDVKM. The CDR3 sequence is CASSPPVGQGGPYEQYF. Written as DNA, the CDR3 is TGTGCCAGCAGTCCACCCGTAGGACAGGGGGGTCCCTACGAGCAGTACTTC.

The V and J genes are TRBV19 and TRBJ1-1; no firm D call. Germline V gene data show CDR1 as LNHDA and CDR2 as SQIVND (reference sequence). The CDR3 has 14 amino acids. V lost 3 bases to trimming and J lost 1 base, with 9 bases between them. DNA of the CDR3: TGTGCCAGTAGTATCCCGTGGGAGAACACTGAAGCTTTCTTT. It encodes CASSIPWENTEAFF.

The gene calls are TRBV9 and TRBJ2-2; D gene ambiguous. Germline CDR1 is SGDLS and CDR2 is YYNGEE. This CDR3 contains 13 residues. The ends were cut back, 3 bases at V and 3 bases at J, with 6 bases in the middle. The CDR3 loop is CASSARDTGELFF. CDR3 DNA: TGTGCCAGCAGCGCCCGGGACACCGGGGAGCTGTTTTTT.

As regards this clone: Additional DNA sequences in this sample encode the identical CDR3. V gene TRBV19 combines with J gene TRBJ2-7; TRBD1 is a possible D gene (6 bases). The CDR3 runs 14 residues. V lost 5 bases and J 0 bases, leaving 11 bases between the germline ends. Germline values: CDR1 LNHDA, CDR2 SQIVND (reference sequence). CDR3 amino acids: CASSPGQSSYEQYF. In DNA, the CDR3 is TGTGCCAGTAGTCCCGGACAGTCCTCCTACGAGCAGTACTTC. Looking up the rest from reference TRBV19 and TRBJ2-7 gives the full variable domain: DGGITQSPKYLFRKEGQNVTLSCEQNLNHDAMYWYRQDPGQGLRLIYYSQIVNDFQKGDIAEGYSVSREKKESFPLTVTSAQKNPTAFYLCASSPGQSSYEQYFGPGTRLTVT.

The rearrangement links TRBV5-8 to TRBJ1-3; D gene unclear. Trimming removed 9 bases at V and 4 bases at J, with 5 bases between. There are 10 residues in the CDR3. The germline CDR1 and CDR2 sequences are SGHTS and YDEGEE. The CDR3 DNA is TGTGCCACCTCCGGAAACACCATATATTTT. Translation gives CATSGNTIYF.